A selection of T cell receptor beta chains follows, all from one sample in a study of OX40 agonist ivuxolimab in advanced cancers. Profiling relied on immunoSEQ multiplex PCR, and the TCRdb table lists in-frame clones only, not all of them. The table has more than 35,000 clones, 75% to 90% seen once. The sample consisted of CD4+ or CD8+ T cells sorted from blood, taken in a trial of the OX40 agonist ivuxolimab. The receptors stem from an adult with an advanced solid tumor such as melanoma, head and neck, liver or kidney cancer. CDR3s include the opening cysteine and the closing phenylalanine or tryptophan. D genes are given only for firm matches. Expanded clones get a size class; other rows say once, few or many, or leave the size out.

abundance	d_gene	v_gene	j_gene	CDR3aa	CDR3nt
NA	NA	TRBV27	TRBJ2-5	CASSLISIGTQGTQYF	TGTGCCAGCAGTTTAATTTCAATAGGCACCCAGGGGACCCAGTACTTC
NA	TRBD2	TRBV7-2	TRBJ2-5	CASSLAHGSGGVETQYF	TGTGCCAGCAGCTTAGCGCACGGTAGTGGGGGGGTGGAGACCCAGTACTTC
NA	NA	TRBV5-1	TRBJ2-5	CASSQEPGETQYF	TGCGCCAGCAGCCAGGAACCGGGAGAGACCCAGTACTTC
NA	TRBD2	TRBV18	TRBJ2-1	CASSPGLDNNNEQFF	TGTGCCAGCTCACCAGGACTAGACAATAACAATGAGCAGTTCTTC
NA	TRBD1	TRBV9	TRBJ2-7	CASSPGQGNYEQYF	TGTGCCAGCAGCCCGGGACAGGGGAACTACGAGCAGTACTTC
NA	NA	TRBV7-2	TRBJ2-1	CASSFTDRSKFF	TGTGCCAGCAGCTTCACGGACCGGAGCAAGTTCTTC
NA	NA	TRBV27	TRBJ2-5	CASSPRGVETQYF	TGTGCCAGCAGTCCCCGCGGGGTAGAGACCCAGTACTTC
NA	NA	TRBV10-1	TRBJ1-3	CASSETAGFGNTIYF	TGCGCCAGCAGTGAAACGGCAGGCTTTGGAAACACCATATATTTT
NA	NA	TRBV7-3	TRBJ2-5	CASSLGLPGKETQYF	TGTGCCAGCAGCTTAGGACTCCCCGGGAAGGAGACCCAGTACTTC
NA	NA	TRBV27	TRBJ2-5	CASSGPGVLETQYF	TGTGCCAGCAGTGGCCCAGGGGTGCTGGAGACCCAGTACTTC
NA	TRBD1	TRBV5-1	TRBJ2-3	CASSPAGTGDTDTQYF	TGCGCCAGCAGCCCAGCCGGGACAGGGGATACAGATACGCAGTATTTT
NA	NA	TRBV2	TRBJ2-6	CASSVKAPGANVLTF	TGTGCCAGCAGTGTTAAAGCTCCGGGGGCCAACGTCCTGACTTTC
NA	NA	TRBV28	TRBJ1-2	CASSTSGYGYTF	TGTGCCAGCAGTACCTCAGGGTATGGCTACACCTTC
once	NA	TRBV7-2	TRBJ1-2	CASSPGHGYGYTF	TGTGCCAGCAGCCCGGGACACGGCTATGGCTACACCTTC
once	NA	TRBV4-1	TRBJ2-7	CASSQVFGTSTYEQYF	TGCGCCAGCAGCCAAGTATTCGGCACTAGTACCTACGAGCAGTACTTC
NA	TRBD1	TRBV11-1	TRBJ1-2	CASSFGRGREGYTF	TGTGCCAGCAGCTTTGGCAGGGGGCGCGAAGGCTACACCTTC
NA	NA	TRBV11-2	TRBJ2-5	CASSLGLGETQYF	TGTGCCAGCAGCTTAGGTCTTGGAGAGACCCAGTACTTC
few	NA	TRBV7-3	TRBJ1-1	CASRQGMSDTEAFF	TGTGCCAGCAGACAGGGAATGTCGGACACTGAAGCTTTCTTT
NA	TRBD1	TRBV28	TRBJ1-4	CASSSTGVQATNEKLFF	TGTGCCAGCAGTTCGACAGGGGTCCAAGCAACTAATGAAAAACTGTTTTTT
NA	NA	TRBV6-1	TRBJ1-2	CASNDPGGSSYGYTF	TGTGCCAGCAATGACCCAGGTGGAAGCTCCTATGGCTACACCTTC
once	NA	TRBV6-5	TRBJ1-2	CASSYSPPGGYTF	TGTGCCAGCAGTTACTCCCCCCCGGGGGGCTACACCTTC
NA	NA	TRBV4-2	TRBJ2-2	CASSQEQGTGELFF	TGTGCCAGCAGCCAAGAACAGGGCACCGGGGAGCTGTTTTTT
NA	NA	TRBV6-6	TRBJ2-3	CASSSGRTTDTQYF	TGTGCCAGCAGTTCGGGCAGAACCACAGATACGCAGTATTTT